This is a list of T cell receptor beta chains from one sample in a study of shared clonotypes between healthy human individuals. The method was immunoSEQ multiplex PCR; TCRdb's version includes in-frame clones alone and lacks a portion of them. The sample shows 900,000 to 1,200,000 clones, more than 75% of them seen only once. The sample was memory CD4+ T cells from PBMCs. These receptor sequences come from a man aged 18 to 29 in good health. Some clones in this sample may be carry-over from other donors' samples. Both conserved end residues are part of each CDR3. D genes are given only for firm matches. Rows give clone size only sometimes, using once, few, many, or a class for an expanded clone.

v_gene	j_gene	d_gene	abundance	CDR3aa	CDR3nt
TRBV18	TRBJ1-2	NA	NA	CASSSGRYYGYTF	TGTGCCAGCTCCTCCGGGAGATACTATGGCTACACCTTC
TRBV7-3	TRBJ1-3	NA	NA	CASSLTSPGNTIYF	TGTGCCAGCAGCTTAACCAGCCCTGGAAACACCATATATTTT
TRBV14	TRBJ2-3	NA	NA	CASSQGTRTSTDTQYF	TGTGCCAGCAGCCAAGGGACCAGGACGAGCACAGATACGCAGTATTTT
TRBV6-5	TRBJ2-5	NA	NA	CASSRGRNQETQYF	TGTGCCAGCAGTAGAGGACGGAATCAAGAGACCCAGTACTTC
TRBV5-1	TRBJ1-1	NA	NA	CASSSGFGDTEAFF	TGCGCCAGCAGCTCAGGGTTTGGGGACACTGAAGCTTTCTTT
TRBV7-2	TRBJ1-2	NA	NA	CASSFRVPWDGYTF	TGTGCCAGCAGCTTCCGGGTCCCATGGGATGGCTACACCTTC
TRBV29-1	TRBJ2-2	NA	NA	CSVEGGLHTGELFF	TGCAGCGTTGAAGGAGGACTACACACCGGGGAGCTGTTTTTT
TRBV6-1	TRBJ1-2	NA	NA	CATHTGLYGYTF	TGTGCCACTCATACGGGCCTCTATGGCTACACCTTC
TRBV10-3	TRBJ1-1	NA	few	CAISEASSEAFF	TGTGCCATCAGTGAGGCGAGTAGTGAAGCTTTCTTT
TRBV5-1	TRBJ2-1	NA	NA	CASSSTVGTPYNEQFF	TGCGCCAGCAGCTCAACAGTCGGGACTCCCTACAATGAGCAGTTCTTC
TRBV7-9	TRBJ1-2	TRBD1	NA	CASSFNRDSGYTF	TGTGCCAGCAGCTTTAACAGGGACAGCGGCTACACCTTC
TRBV30	TRBJ1-3	NA	NA	CAWSVGWGAGNTIYF	TGTGCCTGGAGTGTAGGGTGGGGAGCTGGAAACACCATATATTTT
TRBV18	TRBJ2-5	NA	NA	CASSPLHTQEKETQYF	TGTGCCAGCTCACCCCTCCATACGCAGGAGAAAGAGACCCAGTACTTC
TRBV5-4	TRBJ1-2	NA	NA	CASSPAGANYGYTF	TGTGCCAGCAGTCCCGCGGGGGCAAACTATGGCTACACCTTC
TRBV5-1	TRBJ1-1	NA	NA	CASRAVAEAFF	TGCGCCAGCAGGGCAGTCGCTGAAGCTTTCTTT
TRBV5-1	TRBJ2-7	TRBD1	NA	CASSLGDRGLEQYF	TGCGCCAGCAGCTTGGGGGACAGGGGTCTGGAGCAGTACTTC
TRBV5-6	TRBJ1-6	TRBD1	NA	CASSFRTGLNSPLHF	TGTGCCAGCAGCTTCCGGACAGGGCTCAATTCACCCCTCCACTTT
TRBV4-2	TRBJ2-7	NA	NA	CASSQAEGAYEQYF	TGTGCCAGCAGCCAGGCTGAGGGGGCCTACGAGCAGTACTTC
TRBV7-3	TRBJ2-7	NA	NA	CASSLQPGVEQYF	TGTGCCAGCAGCTTACAACCGGGGGTAGAGCAGTACTTC
TRBV7-9	TRBJ2-3	NA	NA	CASRLTPGDTQYF	TGTGCCAGCAGGCTTACTCCTGGAGATACGCAGTATTTT
TRBV7-2	TRBJ1-3	TRBD1	many	CASSLDRGWGTIYF	TGTGCCAGCAGCTTAGACAGGGGATGGGGCACCATATATTTT
TRBV9	TRBJ2-2	TRBD2	NA	CASSPGLVGGELFF	TGTGCCAGCAGCCCCGGACTAGTTGGCGGGGAGCTGTTTTTT
TRBV7-9	TRBJ1-3	TRBD1	NA	CASSQTGTGYGNTIYF	TGTGCCAGCAGCCAGACCGGGACAGGGTATGGAAACACCATATATTTT
TRBV6-5	TRBJ1-2	NA	NA	CASTHTGNSYYGYTF	TGTGCCAGCACCCACACAGGGAATTCCTACTATGGCTACACCTTC
TRBV7-3	TRBJ2-1	TRBD2	NA	CASSLISGAGGRINEQFF	TGTGCCAGCAGCTTAATTAGCGGAGCGGGAGGGCGGATCAATGAGCAGTTCTTC
TRBV7-2	TRBJ2-4	NA	few	CASSRGQGYDKNIQYF	TGTGCCAGCAGCCGCGGGCAGGGGTACGACAAAAACATTCAGTACTTC
TRBV2	TRBJ2-3	NA	NA	CASSEALASRRPDTQYF	TGTGCCAGCAGTGAAGCGTTAGCTAGCAGGCGGCCAGATACGCAGTATTTT
TRBV4-1	TRBJ2-7	TRBD1	NA	CASSLGTGDSYEQYF	TGCGCCAGCAGCCTCGGGACAGGGGACTCCTACGAGCAGTACTTC
TRBV10-3	TRBJ2-2	NA	few	CATGGNGVNTGELFF	TGTGCCACCGGAGGGAATGGGGTCAACACCGGGGAGCTGTTTTTT
TRBV27	TRBJ2-4	NA	NA	CASGGSRGLHIQYF	TGTGCCAGCGGTGGTAGCAGGGGATTACACATTCAGTACTTC
TRBV18	TRBJ1-1	NA	NA	CASSPGKGSEAFF	TGTGCCAGCTCACCCGGGAAAGGGTCTGAAGCTTTCTTT
TRBV4-3	TRBJ2-7	NA	NA	CASSFRTGTFEQYF	TGCGCCAGCAGCTTCCGGACTGGGACCTTCGAGCAGTACTTC
TRBV6-5	TRBJ1-6	NA	many	CASSSSGFGSPLHF	TGTGCCAGCAGTTCTTCAGGGTTCGGATCACCCCTCCACTTT
TRBV19	TRBJ2-6	NA	NA	CASSYGGAGANVLTF	TGTGCCAGTAGTTATGGTGGAGCTGGGGCCAACGTCCTGACTTTC
TRBV2	TRBJ2-1	TRBD2	NA	CASILAGARNEQFF	TGTGCCAGCATTCTAGCGGGAGCACGCAATGAGCAGTTCTTC
TRBV19	TRBJ2-2	NA	once	CASSILSFGELFF	TGTGCCAGTAGTATTTTGTCTTTCGGGGAGCTGTTTTTT
TRBV28	TRBJ2-7	TRBD1	once	CASSSPGQPINEQYF	TGTGCCAGCAGTTCTCCGGGACAGCCCATAAACGAGCAGTACTTC
TRBV29-1	TRBJ1-5	NA	NA	CSVGEGTGNQPQHF	TGCAGCGTTGGAGAGGGTACTGGCAATCAGCCCCAGCATTTT
TRBV9	TRBJ2-1	TRBD2	NA	CASSSLAGDDYNEQFF	TGTGCCAGCAGCTCACTAGCGGGAGATGACTACAATGAGCAGTTCTTC
TRBV28	TRBJ1-4	TRBD1	NA	CASSATGGWVDNEKLFF	TGTGCCAGCAGCGCGACAGGGGGGTGGGTGGATAATGAAAAACTGTTTTTT
TRBV19	TRBJ1-5	NA	NA	CASGKNGGGFFNQPQHF	TGTGCCAGCGGTAAGAACGGGGGGGGCTTTTTCAATCAGCCCCAGCATTTT
TRBV10-3	TRBJ1-1	NA	NA	CAIRSSGFTEAFF	TGTGCCATCAGATCGTCGGGCTTTACTGAAGCTTTCTTT
TRBV19	TRBJ2-4	NA	NA	CASSIFRTENIQYF	TGTGCCAGTAGTATATTTCGGACGGAAAACATTCAGTACTTC
TRBV4-3	TRBJ2-1	NA	NA	CASSQDLGTLFYNEQFF	TGCGCCAGCAGCCAAGATCTTGGGACACTCTTCTACAATGAGCAGTTCTTC
TRBV6-1	TRBJ1-4	TRBD1	few	CASSPQGAVEKLFF	TGTGCCAGCAGTCCACAGGGGGCGGTTGAAAAACTGTTTTTT
TRBV29-1	TRBJ2-5	NA	NA	CRKQGARKTQYF	TGCCGAAAACAGGGAGCAAGAAAGACCCAGTACTTC
TRBV25-1	TRBJ1-5	NA	NA	CASRGPSNQPQHF	TGTGCCAGCAGGGGACCTAGCAATCAGCCCCAGCATTTT
TRBV5-1	TRBJ2-5	NA	NA	CASSPTRETQYF	TGCGCCAGCAGCCCGACTAGGGAGACCCAGTACTTC
TRBV29-1	TRBJ1-5	NA	NA	CSVVVGLNQPQHF	TGCAGCGTTGTTGTCGGACTTAATCAGCCCCAGCATTTT
TRBV7-8	TRBJ2-7	NA	many	CASSLRGTGQYF	TGTGCCAGCAGCTTAAGGGGAACAGGGCAGTACTTC
TRBV12-5	TRBJ1-1	NA	NA	CASGLVYRPTGTNTEAFF	TGTGCTAGTGGTTTGGTCTACCGACCCACAGGGACGAACACTGAAGCTTTCTTT
TRBV28	TRBJ1-1	TRBD1	once	CASSSQGSNTEAFF	TGTGCCAGCAGTTCACAGGGGTCGAACACTGAAGCTTTCTTT
TRBV5-1	TRBJ2-3	TRBD2	many	CASSPGTRLDTQYF	TGCGCCAGCAGCCCGGGGACTAGGCTCGATACGCAGTATTTT
TRBV29-1	TRBJ1-1	TRBD1	NA	CSVTRQGGAEAFF	TGCAGCGTTACCCGACAGGGAGGCGCTGAAGCTTTCTTT
TRBV29-1	TRBJ2-5	TRBD2	few	CSVGGNLETQYF	TGCAGCGTGGGGGGGAACTTGGAGACCCAGTACTTC
TRBV27	TRBJ1-4	TRBD1	NA	CASSLFGPGQVKLFF	TGTGCCAGCAGTTTATTTGGTCCAGGACAGGTAAAACTGTTTTTT
TRBV5-1	TRBJ1-2	TRBD1	NA	CASSPGTGLRLGNGYTF	TGCGCCAGCAGCCCTGGGACAGGGTTGCGCTTGGGCAATGGCTACACCTTC
TRBV7-2	TRBJ2-4	NA	NA	CASSLTGGLGNIQYF	TGTGCCAGCAGCTTGACCGGGGGCCTCGGAAACATTCAGTACTTC
TRBV25-1	TRBJ2-3	TRBD2	NA	CASSRREKVADTQYF	TGTGCCAGCAGTCGGCGGGAGAAAGTGGCAGATACGCAGTATTTT
TRBV7-2	TRBJ2-1	TRBD1	NA	CASSPGQGQYNEQFF	TGTGCCAGCAGCCCTGGACAGGGGCAATACAATGAGCAGTTCTTC